This T cell receptor beta chain was recorded in a study of Ad26.COV2.S vaccination and SARS-CoV-2 variants (dated by TCRdb to the early 2020s). With respect to the entire study: Donors in the vaccine arm were drawn from COV1001, a phase I-IIa trial of Ad26.COV2.S in healthy adults that was multicentre, randomized, double-blind and placebo-controlled. Ad26.COV2.S was administered intramuscularly at a dose of 5x10^10 or 1x10^11 viral particles, either as one shot or as two shots given 56 days apart. Sequencing of the TCRbeta repertoire served to evaluate the specificity and breadth of SARS-CoV-2-reactive T cell receptors following Ad26.COV2.S vaccination. A total of 32 samples were included in the TCR-sequenced set, comprising 19 Ad26.COV2.S vaccine recipients, 5 placebo recipients and 8 SARS-CoV-2 convalescent individuals. Trial participants were randomized into five groups of five: low-dose or high-dose Ad26.COV2.S given once or twice, or placebo on both occasions. Investigators did not know the trial group allocation while performing experiments and assessing outcomes. Beyond this particular receptor, the publication reports: After vaccination, substantial breadth of spike-specific CD8+ and CD4+ T cell responses was reported. The authors noted that the TCR breadth and depth analyses may have underestimated total T cell responses. The study was not powered to compare responses between vaccine doses or regimens. Higher spike-specific TCR breadth was observed in Ad26.COV2.S recipients than in placebo recipients (P = 0.0014). Non-spike TCR breadth was comparable between vaccine and placebo recipients, consistent with the vaccine containing only spike.

Deletion took 2 bases off V and 6 bases off J, with a span of 17 bases between the germline ends. Taken from the germline V gene, the CDR1 and CDR2 loops are SGHDT and YYEEEE. From the cysteine up to the phenylalanine, the CDR3 has a length of 15 residues. Just CDR3 DNA is preserved here, 45 bases in frame from base 1. In the case of this clone: Its antigen is still unknown. Base qualities are missing; no much larger clone stands one base away.

The immunoSEQ Assay was used to sequence TCRbeta CDR3 regions. After extraction, genomic DNA underwent amplification by bias-controlled multiplex PCR, followed by high-throughput sequencing. The paper's processing steps were these. To quantify the absolute abundance of every unique TCRbeta CDR3 region, sequences were collapsed and filtered. T cell fraction was estimated by normalizing TCRbeta template counts to usable DNA, with usable DNA measured through amplification of reference genes found in all nucleated cells. Repertoire TCRs were annotated as SARS-CoV-2-specific when V gene, CDR3 amino acid sequence and J gene were exactly matched to a known reactive TCR set. MIRA supplied the reference SARS-CoV-2 TCR set, which was filtered for enrichment in COVID-19-positive ImmuneCODE repertoires so that public or cross-reactive TCRs were removed. Based on the MIRA antigens, annotated TCRs were further analysed at the level of specific ORF or position within ORF. Depth was the summed frequency of annotated unique rearrangements, while breadth was defined as annotated unique rearrangements over total unique productive rearrangements. Group comparisons of TCR breadth used two-sided Wilcoxon rank-sum tests. This immuneACCESS table, as held by TCRdb, lists in-frame sequences with V and J called but not all clones. Of the missing ones, under half trace to an unresolved V gene in checked studies; the others have no known cause. That table gives V, J and clone size, and the DNA gave D and trimming. For this sample there are a few hundred thousand clones; about nine tenths appear just once. Together, the top ten hold around 3.5% of the sample.

This specimen's treatment or condition label, interpreted: around 19 received Ad26.COV2.S at low or high dose, single or two shots; several received placebo; per-sample allocation not given. Repertoires of vaccine and placebo recipients were sequenced from samples collected on day 63 after the first injection. In Cohort 1b, 25 to 30 adults aged 18-55 years were enrolled at a single site in Boston, USA, between 29 July and 7 August 2020. Ad26.COV2.S consisted of a replication-incompetent adenovirus type 26 vector by which a prefusion-stabilized SARS-CoV-2 spike protein from the original Wuhan strain was expressed.

This receptor was identified in a person between 18 and 65 years old who received the Ad26.COV2.S COVID-19 vaccine or a placebo. Recombination connected TRBV5-6 to TRBJ1-1; no confident D gene assignment can be made. Sequenced here: peripheral blood, sampled in a trial of Ad26.COV2.S vaccine versus placebo. The bases are TGTGCCAGCAGCTTAGTCGAAGAGAGGTACGCTGAAGCTTTCTTT. Its protein reads: CASSLVEERYAEAFF.